Below are 11 T cell receptor beta chains sequenced from a single sample in a study of radiation and T cells in renal cell carcinoma. Time point defined: blood 2 weeks post-SBRT. The treatment was: 15 Gy SBRT to primary tumor, nephrectomy 4 weeks later. The protocol was immunoSEQ multiplex PCR, while the TCRdb copy is restricted to in-frame clones and leaves out a portion. The data contain about 130,000 clones, about 81% of them singletons. The source material was blood, sampled from a patient whose treatment included radiotherapy and nephrectomy. These receptors came from a woman in her sixties with renal cell carcinoma.

This chain links TRBV4-2 with TRBJ2-7; D possibly corresponds to TRBD2 (5 bases). CDR3 length equals 14 residues. The V end was cut by 3 bases, the J end by 6 bases, with 15 bases between. Germline V lookup: CDR1 LGHNA, CDR2 YNFKEQ. CDR3 sequence: CASSHAQLDSEQYF. The CDR3 coding sequence is TGTGCCAGCAGCCATGCCCAACTAGACTCCGAGCAGTACTTC.

The chain employs TRBV5-5 and TRBJ2-3; the D is unclear. The CDR3 length is 13 residues. The V and J ends lost 0 bases and 7 bases respectively, with 9 bases between them. Germline CDR1 SGHKS, CDR2 YYEKEE (reference sequence). CDR3 coding DNA: TGTGCCAGCAGCTTGGACATTGGAAATACGCAGTATTTT. Protein sequence: CASSLDIGNTQYF.

Many counts were recorded for this clone. The chain recombines TRBV29-1 with TRBJ1-2, with D possibly being TRBD1 (6 bases). Germline loops: CDR1 SQVTM, CDR2 ANQGSEA. The V gene lost 7 bases and the J gene lost 3 bases, with 21 bases spanning the gap. This CDR3 comprises 15 residues. CDR3: CSAQVVQGHDYGYTF. The CDR3 DNA sequence: TGCAGCGCCCAAGTCGTACAGGGCCATGACTATGGCTACACCTTC.

J is TRBJ1-1 and V is TRBV5-4, with D tentatively TRBD1 (6 bases). The V gene lost 0 bases and the J gene lost 2 bases, with 11 bases spanning the gap. In germline, CDR1 is SGHNT, CDR2 YYREEE (reference sequence). This CDR3 region has 15 residues. The CDR3 loop is CASSLATQGNTEAFF. DNA of the CDR3: TGTGCCAGCAGCTTGGCCACACAGGGAAACACTGAAGCTTTCTTT.

The rearrangement links TRBV28 to TRBJ2-1; 7 bases align to TRBD2. J lost 3 bases, V lost 3 bases, and 5 bases had no gene match. This CDR3 region has 15 residues. The V gene's germline CDR1 is MDHEN and CDR2 SYDVKM. CDR3 DNA sequence: TGTGCCAGCAGTTTGGCTCTAGCGGACTACAATGAGCAGTTCTTC. Protein: CASSLALADYNEQFF.

The chain uses TRBV5-4 and TRBJ1-4, with D perhaps matching TRBD1 (5 bases). The CDR3 loop spans 16 amino acids. In germline, CDR1 is SGHNT, CDR2 YYREEE (reference sequence). Trimming cost V 4 bases and J 0 bases, with 13 bases left between them. Written as DNA, the CDR3 is TGTGCCAGCAGCACTGGCTTGGGGGCAACTAATGAAAAACTGTTTTTT. Translated: CASSTGLGATNEKLFF.

This chain joins TRBV5-1 and TRBJ1-3; a weak D match, TRBD1 (5 bases). The germline V gene has CDR1 SGHRS and CDR2 YFSETQ. The CDR3 has 16 residues. Trimming pared 2 bases from V and 3 bases from J, leaving 15 bases between. CDR3 sequence (DNA): TGCGCCAGCAGCTTAGAAAGTAGGGGTGGTGGAAACACCATATATTTT. Translation gives CASSLESRGGGNTIYF.

J is TRBJ2-3 and V is TRBV6-1; weak D call: TRBD2 (6 bases). The CDR3 consists of 13 residues. Germline CDR1 and CDR2: MNHNS and SASEGT. Trimming took off 6 bases at V and 6 bases at J, with 13 bases between the two ends. CDR3 in amino acids: CASSLGTLDTQYF. DNA for the CDR3: TGTGCCAGCAGCCTGGGGACTCTGGATACGCAGTATTTT.

The chain combines TRBV7-9 with TRBJ2-7; D is tentatively TRBD1 or TRBD2 (6 bases each). Trimming pared 5 bases from V and 7 bases from J, leaving 21 bases between. Germline-derived CDR1 and CDR2 are SEHNR and FQNEAQ (reference sequence). This CDR3 is 15 amino acids long. For the CDR3, the DNA is TGTGCCAGCAGCCCCCGGGCCGGGGGCCTCTTGGAGCAGTACTTC. It translates to CASSPRAGGLLEQYF.

The V and J genes are TRBV5-1 and TRBJ2-1; D is perhaps TRBD1 (5 bases). Trimming left V 3 bases short and J 7 bases short, with 11 bases between. CDR3 length equals 13 residues. Germline V lookup: CDR1 SGHRS, CDR2 YFSETQ. The CDR3 reads CASSSLDRNEQFF. DNA of the CDR3: TGCGCCAGCAGCTCCCTCGACAGAAATGAGCAGTTCTTC.

The chain carries TRBV4-2 and TRBJ2-5; D perhaps matches TRBD2 (5 bases). Trimming shortened V by 2 bases and J by 2 bases, and 9 bases separated the two germline ends. The CDR3 length is 14 residues. From germline, CDR1 is LGHNA and CDR2 YNFKEQ. CDR3: CASSQPTGQETQYF. The CDR3, as DNA: TGTGCCAGCAGCCAACCGACGGGACAAGAGACCCAGTACTTC.